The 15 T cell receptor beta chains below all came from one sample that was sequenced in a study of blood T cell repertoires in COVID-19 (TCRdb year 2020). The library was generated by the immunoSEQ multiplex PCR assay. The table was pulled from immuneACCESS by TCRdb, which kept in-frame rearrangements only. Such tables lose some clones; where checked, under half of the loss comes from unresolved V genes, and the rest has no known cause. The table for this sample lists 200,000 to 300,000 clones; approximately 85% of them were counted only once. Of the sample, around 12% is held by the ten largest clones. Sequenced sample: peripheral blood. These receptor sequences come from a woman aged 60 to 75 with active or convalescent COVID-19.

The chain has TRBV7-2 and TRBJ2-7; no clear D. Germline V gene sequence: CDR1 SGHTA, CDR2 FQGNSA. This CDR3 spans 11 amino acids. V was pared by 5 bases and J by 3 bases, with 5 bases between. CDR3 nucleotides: TGTGCCAGCAGCCCACACTACGAGCAGTACTTC. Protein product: CASSPHYEQYF.

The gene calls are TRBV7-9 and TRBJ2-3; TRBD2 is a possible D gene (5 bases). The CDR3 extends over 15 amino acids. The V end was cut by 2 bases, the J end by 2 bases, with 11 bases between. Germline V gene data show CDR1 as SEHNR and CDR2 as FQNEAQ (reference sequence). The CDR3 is CASSLSRGITDTQYF. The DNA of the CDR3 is TGTGCCAGCAGCTTAAGTCGGGGAATCACAGATACGCAGTATTTT.

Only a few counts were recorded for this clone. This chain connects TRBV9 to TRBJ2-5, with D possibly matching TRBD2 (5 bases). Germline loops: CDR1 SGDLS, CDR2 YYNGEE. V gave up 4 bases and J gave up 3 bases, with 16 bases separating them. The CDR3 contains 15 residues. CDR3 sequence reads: CASSQEGYPEETQYF. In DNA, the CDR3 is TGTGCCAGCAGCCAAGAGGGTTACCCTGAAGAGACCCAGTACTTC.

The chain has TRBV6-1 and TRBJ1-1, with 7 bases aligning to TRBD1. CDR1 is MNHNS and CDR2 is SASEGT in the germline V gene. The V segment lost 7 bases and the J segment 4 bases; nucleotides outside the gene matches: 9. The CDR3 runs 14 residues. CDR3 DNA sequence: TGTGCCAGCACCCGACAGGGCGAGGGCACTGAAGCTTTCTTT. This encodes CASTRQGEGTEAFF.

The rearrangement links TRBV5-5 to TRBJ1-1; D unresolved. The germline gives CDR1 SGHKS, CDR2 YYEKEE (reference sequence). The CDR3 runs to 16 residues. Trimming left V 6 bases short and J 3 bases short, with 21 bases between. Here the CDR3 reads CASTAFGLLEDTEAFF. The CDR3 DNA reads TGTGCCAGCACGGCTTTTGGACTGCTGGAAGACACTGAAGCTTTCTTT.

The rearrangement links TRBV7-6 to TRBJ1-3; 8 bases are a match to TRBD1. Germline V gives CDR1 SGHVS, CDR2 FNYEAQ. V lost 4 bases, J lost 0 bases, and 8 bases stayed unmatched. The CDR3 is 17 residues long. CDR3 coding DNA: TGTGCCAGCAGCTCCCGACAGGGGACGAGCTCTGGAAACACCATATATTTT. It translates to CASSSRQGTSSGNTIYF.

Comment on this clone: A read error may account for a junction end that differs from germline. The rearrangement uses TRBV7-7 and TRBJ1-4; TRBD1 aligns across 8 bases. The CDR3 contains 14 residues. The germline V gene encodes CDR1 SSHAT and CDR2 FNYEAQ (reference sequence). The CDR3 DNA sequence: TGTGCTAGCAGCTCAGGGGGCCCCCATGAAAAACTGTTTTTT. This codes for CASSSGGPHEKLFF. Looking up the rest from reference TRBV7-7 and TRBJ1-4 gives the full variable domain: GAGVSQSPRYKVTKRGQDVTLRCDPISSHATLYWYQQALGQGPEFLTYFNYEAQPDKSGLPSDRFSAERPEGSISTLTIQRTEQRDSAMYRCASSSGGPHEKLFFGSGTQLSVL.

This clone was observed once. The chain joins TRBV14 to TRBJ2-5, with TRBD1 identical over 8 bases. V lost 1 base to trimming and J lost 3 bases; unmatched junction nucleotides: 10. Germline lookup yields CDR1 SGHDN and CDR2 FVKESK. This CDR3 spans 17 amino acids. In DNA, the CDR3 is TGTGCCAGCAGCCAAGGGCCCACACAGGGGGGAGAAGAGACCCAGTACTTC. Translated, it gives CASSQGPTQGGEETQYF. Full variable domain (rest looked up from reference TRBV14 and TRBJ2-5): EAGVTQFPSHSVIEKGQTVTLRCDPISGHDNLYWYRRVMGKEIKFLLHFVKESKQDESGMPNNRFLAERTGGTYSTLKVQPAELEDSGVYFCASSQGPTQGGEETQYFGPGTRLLVL.

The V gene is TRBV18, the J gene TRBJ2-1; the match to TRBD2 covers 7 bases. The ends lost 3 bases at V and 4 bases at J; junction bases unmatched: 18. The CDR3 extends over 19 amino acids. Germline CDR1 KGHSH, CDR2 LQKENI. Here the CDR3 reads CASSPGKRGRPDSYNEQFF. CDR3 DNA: TGTGCCAGCTCACCTGGGAAGCGGGGCCGCCCCGACAGTTACAATGAGCAGTTCTTC.

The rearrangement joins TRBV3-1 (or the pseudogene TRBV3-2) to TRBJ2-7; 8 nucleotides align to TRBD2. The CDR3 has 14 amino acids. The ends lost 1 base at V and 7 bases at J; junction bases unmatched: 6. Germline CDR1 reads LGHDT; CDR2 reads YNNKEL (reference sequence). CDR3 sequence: CASSQVGGGIEQYF. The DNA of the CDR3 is TGTGCCAGCAGCCAAGTCGGCGGGGGGATAGAGCAGTACTTC.

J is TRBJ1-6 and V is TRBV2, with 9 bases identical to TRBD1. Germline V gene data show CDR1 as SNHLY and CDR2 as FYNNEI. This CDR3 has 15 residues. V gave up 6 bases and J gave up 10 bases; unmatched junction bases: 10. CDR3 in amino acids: CASSLSGTGSSPLHF. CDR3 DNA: TGTGCCAGCAGCCTATCCGGGACAGGGAGCTCACCCCTCCACTTT.

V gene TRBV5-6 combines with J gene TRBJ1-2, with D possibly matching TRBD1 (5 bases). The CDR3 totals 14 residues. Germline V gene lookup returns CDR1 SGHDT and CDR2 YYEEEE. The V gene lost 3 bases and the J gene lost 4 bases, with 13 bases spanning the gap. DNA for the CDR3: TGTGCCAGCAGCTGGCAAGGGGTAGGCTATGGCTACACCTTC. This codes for CASSWQGVGYGYTF.

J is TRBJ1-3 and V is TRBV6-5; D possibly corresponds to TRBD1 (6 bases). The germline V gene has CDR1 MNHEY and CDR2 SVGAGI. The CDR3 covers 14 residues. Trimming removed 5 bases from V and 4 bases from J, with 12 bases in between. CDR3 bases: TGTGCCAGCAGTCCAGGGGTTGGAGGAAACACCATATATTTT. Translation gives CASSPGVGGNTIYF.

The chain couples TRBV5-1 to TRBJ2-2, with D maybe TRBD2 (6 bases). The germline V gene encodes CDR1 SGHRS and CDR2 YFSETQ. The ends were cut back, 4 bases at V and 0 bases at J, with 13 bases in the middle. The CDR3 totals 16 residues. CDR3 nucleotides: TGCGCCAGCAGCCCGGAGGGAGGCTCGAACACCGGGGAGCTGTTTTTT. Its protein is CASSPEGGSNTGELFF.

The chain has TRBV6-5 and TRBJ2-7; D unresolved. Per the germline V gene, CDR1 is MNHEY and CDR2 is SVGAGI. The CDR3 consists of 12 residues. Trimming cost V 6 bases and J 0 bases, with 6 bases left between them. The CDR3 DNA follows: TGTGCCAGCAGCGGAGACTCCTACGAGCAGTACTTC. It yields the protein CASSGDSYEQYF.